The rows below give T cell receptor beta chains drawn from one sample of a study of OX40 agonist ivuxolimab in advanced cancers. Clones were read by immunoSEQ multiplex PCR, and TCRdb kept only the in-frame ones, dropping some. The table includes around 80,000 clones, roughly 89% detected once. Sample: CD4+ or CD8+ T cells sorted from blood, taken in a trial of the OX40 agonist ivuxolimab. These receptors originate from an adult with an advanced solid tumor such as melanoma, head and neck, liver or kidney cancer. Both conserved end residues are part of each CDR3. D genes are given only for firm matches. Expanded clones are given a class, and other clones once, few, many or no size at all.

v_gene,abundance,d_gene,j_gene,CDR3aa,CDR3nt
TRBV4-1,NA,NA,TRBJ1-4,CASSQAINEKLFF,TGCGCCAGCAGCCAAGCCATTAATGAAAAACTGTTTTTT
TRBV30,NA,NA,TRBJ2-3,CAWSRTDGTDTQYF,TGTGCCTGGAGTCGGACGGATGGGACAGATACGCAGTATTTT
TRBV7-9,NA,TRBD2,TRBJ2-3,CASSLEGLAGDTQYF,TGTGCCAGCAGCTTAGAGGGACTAGCGGGAGACACGCAGTATTTT
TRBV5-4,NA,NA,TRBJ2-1,CASSLVADNEQFF,TGTGCCAGCAGCTTGGTAGCAGACAATGAGCAGTTCTTC
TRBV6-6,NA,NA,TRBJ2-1,CATQNNGPTYNEQFF,TGTGCCACCCAGAATAACGGGCCTACCTACAATGAGCAGTTCTTC
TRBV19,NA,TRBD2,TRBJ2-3,CASSMLSGSRTDTQYF,TGTGCCAGTAGTATGCTTAGCGGGAGTAGGACAGATACGCAGTATTTT
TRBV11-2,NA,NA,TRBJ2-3,CASSLKLDTQYF,TGTGCCAGCAGCTTAAAGTTAGATACGCAGTATTTT
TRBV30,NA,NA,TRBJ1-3,CAWSVGGNTIYF,TGTGCCTGGAGTGTCGGGGGAAACACCATATATTTT
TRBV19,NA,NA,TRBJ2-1,CASSERGRYNEQFF,TGTGCCAGTAGTGAGAGAGGGCGTTACAATGAGCAGTTCTTC
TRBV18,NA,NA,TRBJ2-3,CASSPPRDTDTQYF,TGTGCCAGCTCACCACCGAGAGACACAGATACGCAGTATTTT
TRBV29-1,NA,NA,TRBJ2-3,CSIHRAQDTQYF,TGCAGCATACACCGGGCACAAGATACGCAGTATTTT
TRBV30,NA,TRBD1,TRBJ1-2,CAWTRQGAGGYTF,TGTGCCTGGACCAGACAGGGGGCAGGAGGCTACACCTTC
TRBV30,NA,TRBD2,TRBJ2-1,CAWVRGLASNEQFF,TGTGCCTGGGTGCGGGGACTAGCGTCCAATGAGCAGTTCTTC
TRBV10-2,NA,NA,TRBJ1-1,CASSEMGRDTEAFF,TGCGCCAGCAGTGAGATGGGGAGAGACACTGAAGCTTTCTTT
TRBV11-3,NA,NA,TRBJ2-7,CASSSRDLGVGYEQYF,TGTGCCAGCAGCTCACGGGACTTGGGGGTAGGCTACGAGCAGTACTTC
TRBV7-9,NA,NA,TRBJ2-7,CASSLRAGPYEQYF,TGTGCCAGCAGCTTACGGGCTGGACCCTACGAGCAGTACTTC
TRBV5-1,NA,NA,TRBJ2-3,CASSRGGGSTDTQYF,TGCGCCAGCAGCCGGGGCGGCGGGAGCACAGATACGCAGTATTTT
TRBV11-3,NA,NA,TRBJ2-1,CASSTGPYNEQFF,TGTGCCAGCAGCACGGGCCCCTACAATGAGCAGTTCTTC
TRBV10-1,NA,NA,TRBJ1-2,CASSVLRGQIFYGYTF,TGCGCCAGCAGTGTCCTTCGCGGACAGATCTTCTATGGCTACACCTTC
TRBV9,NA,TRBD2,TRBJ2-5,CASSVSGGVQATQYF,TGTGCCAGCAGCGTTAGCGGGGGGGTCCAAGCGACCCAGTACTTC
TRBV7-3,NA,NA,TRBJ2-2,CASSLAWNTGELFF,TGTGCCAGCAGCTTAGCCTGGAACACCGGGGAGCTGTTTTTT
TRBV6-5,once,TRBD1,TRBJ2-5,CASSYTYRGPLETQYF,TGTGCCAGCAGTTACACTTACAGGGGGCCCTTAGAGACCCAGTACTTC
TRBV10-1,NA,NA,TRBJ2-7,CASSELQTNSEQYF,TGCGCCAGCAGTGAGCTTCAGACTAACTCCGAGCAGTACTTC
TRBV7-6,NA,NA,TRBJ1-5,CASSLGDTRLNQPQHF,TGTGCCAGCAGCTTGGGGGACACCCGCCTCAATCAGCCCCAGCATTTT
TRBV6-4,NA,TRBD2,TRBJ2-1,CASSMLAGFGNEQFF,TGTGCCAGCAGTATGCTAGCGGGATTTGGCAATGAGCAGTTCTTC
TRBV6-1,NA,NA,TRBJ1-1,CASTPSMGVEAFF,TGTGCCAGCACCCCTAGCATGGGAGTCGAAGCTTTCTTT
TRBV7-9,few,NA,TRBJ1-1,CASSPSVGNTEAFF,TGTGCCAGCAGCCCATCTGTCGGGAACACTGAAGCTTTCTTT
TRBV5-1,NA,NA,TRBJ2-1,CASSLGPGRLIF,TGCGCCAGCAGCCTAGGGCCGGGCCGGTTGATCTTC
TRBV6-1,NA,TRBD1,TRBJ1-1,CASSFAEGAGTEAFF,TGTGCCAGCAGTTTCGCCGAGGGGGCGGGCACTGAAGCTTTCTTT
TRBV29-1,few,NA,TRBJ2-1,CSVESGAGGDEQFF,TGCAGCGTTGAATCGGGGGCAGGCGGGGATGAGCAGTTCTTC
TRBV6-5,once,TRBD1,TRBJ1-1,CASSYAGQPNTEAFF,TGTGCCAGCAGTTACGCGGGACAGCCGAACACTGAAGCTTTCTTT
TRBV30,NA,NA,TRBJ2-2,CAWSVGPNTGELFF,TGTGCCTGGAGTGTGGGACCGAACACCGGGGAGCTGTTTTTT
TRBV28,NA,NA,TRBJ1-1,CASSSPLPGVAFF,TGTGCCAGCAGTTCCCCCCTCCCAGGGGTGGCTTTCTTT
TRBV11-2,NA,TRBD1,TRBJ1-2,CASSLGQGAAGYTF,TGTGCCAGCAGCTTGGGGCAGGGGGCGGCTGGCTACACCTTC
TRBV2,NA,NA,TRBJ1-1,CASSEIRGGVTEAFF,TGTGCCAGCAGTGAGATAAGGGGGGGTGTCACTGAAGCTTTCTTT
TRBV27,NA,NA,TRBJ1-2,CASSPLHRAGYGYTF,TGTGCCAGCAGTCCCTTACACCGGGCGGGCTATGGCTACACCTTC
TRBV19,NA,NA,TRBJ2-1,CASSITHSSSYNEQFF,TGTGCCAGTAGTATCACACACTCGAGCTCCTACAATGAGCAGTTCTTC
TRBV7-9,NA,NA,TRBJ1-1,CASSLDSGRNTEAFF,TGTGCCAGCAGCTTAGACTCTGGGAGGAACACTGAAGCTTTCTTT
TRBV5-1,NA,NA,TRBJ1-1,CASQVRGAGMNTEAFF,TGCGCCAGCCAGGTCCGAGGGGCGGGAATGAACACTGAAGCTTTCTTT
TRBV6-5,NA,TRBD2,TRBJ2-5,CASGLDQETQYF,TGTGCCAGCGGACTAGACCAAGAGACCCAGTACTTC
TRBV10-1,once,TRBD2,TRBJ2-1,CASSESASGVNEQFF,TGCGCCAGCAGTGAGTCCGCTAGCGGGGTGAATGAGCAGTTCTTC
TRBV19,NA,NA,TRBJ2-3,CASSISETDTQYF,TGTGCCAGTAGTATAAGTGAAACAGATACGCAGTATTTT
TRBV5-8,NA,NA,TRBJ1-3,CASSLGGVPTDSGNTIYF,TGTGCCAGCAGCTTGGGAGGAGTCCCCACCGACTCTGGAAACACCATATATTTT
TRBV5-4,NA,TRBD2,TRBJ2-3,CASNLNTGTSGTDTQYF,TGTGCCAGCAACCTAAACACCGGGACTAGCGGGACAGATACGCAGTATTTT
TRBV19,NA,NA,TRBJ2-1,CASSIVGSGNYNEQFF,TGTGCCAGTAGTATTGTGGGTTCGGGAAACTACAATGAGCAGTTCTTC
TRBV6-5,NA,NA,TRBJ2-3,CASSYSDSLTDTQYF,TGTGCCAGCAGTTATTCCGACTCGTTGACAGATACGCAGTATTTT
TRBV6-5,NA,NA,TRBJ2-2,CASSFYTGELFF,TGTGCCAGCAGTTTTTACACCGGGGAGCTGTTTTTT
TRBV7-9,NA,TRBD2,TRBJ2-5,CASSFQRESQETQYF,TGTGCCAGCAGCTTTCAGCGGGAGAGCCAAGAGACCCAGTACTTC
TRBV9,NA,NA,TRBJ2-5,CASSVGVGGQETQYF,TGTGCCAGCAGCGTAGGTGTAGGTGGCCAAGAGACCCAGTACTTC
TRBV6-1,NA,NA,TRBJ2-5,CASNLAPSKGETQYF,TGTGCCAGCAACCTGGCCCCGAGTAAGGGAGAGACCCAGTACTTC